This paragraph reports one T cell receptor (beta chain). In this sample, this clone turned up once. Its specific antigen is unknown. Base quality data are lacking; no much larger clone is found one base away. This sample is drawn from a study of T cell responses to AZD1222 COVID-19 vaccine (dated by TCRdb to the early 2020s). With regard to the full study: Because spike-specific TCR depth and breadth did not differ between the two schedules, AZD1222 recipients who got a second dose at roughly 4 weeks were pooled with those who got a second dose at roughly 12 weeks. A total of 230 to 250 trial participants underwent TCR sequencing, of whom 200 to 220 had received two doses of AZD1222 and about 25 had received two doses of the MenACWY control vaccine. Trial participants were enrolled by age into subgroups of 18-55, 56-69 and 70-plus years, and about 150, 27 and 61 TCR-sequenced participants, respectively, were included in these subgroups. What the research found in general, with its limitations: The vaccine-associated CD4 TCRs covered the entire spike protein, and the dominant responses fell in regions 160-218 and 743-854. Because no day 14 peak-response samples were available, the repertoires could be characterized only after the peak T cell response. Reportedly, close to half of the unique spike-specific TCRs recognized epitopes lying outside the regions that are mutated in the B.1.351 and B.1.1.7 variants. Participants were mostly white British and included more females than males, and it was suggested by the authors that clonal diversity may have been underestimated. In the small 56-69-year group, the increase in depth fell short of significance, most likely because of low power. A significant rise in spike-specific TCR breadth and depth was observed after two AZD1222 doses relative to day 0 and relative to MenACWY recipients. Conclusions about previously exposed vaccinees are limited because only five to seven AZD1222 recipients were SARS-CoV-2 seropositive at baseline.

The CDR3 regions of human TCRbeta chains were analyzed by immunosequencing. As for how the authors treated the data: TCRs in the repertoires were compared against a reference library of SARS-CoV-2-specific TCRs that had been generated with the MIRA antigen-specificity platform. Breadth was defined as the fraction of unique TCRs that were SARS-CoV-2-associated, and depth was defined as the fraction of total T cells that were SARS-CoV-2-associated. Using the MIRA data, each spike-specific TCR was assigned both to the spike region to which the TCR was reactive and to a CD4 or CD8 class. Log10-transformed breadth and depth values were compared by one-way ANOVA with Sidak's multiple comparisons tests. This immuneACCESS table, as held by TCRdb, lists in-frame sequences with V and J called but not all clones. Of the missing ones, under half trace to an unresolved V gene in checked studies; the others have no known cause. That table furnishes V, J and clone size, whereas the DNA furnished D and trimming. In this sample the table shows 55,000 to 75,000 clones, 80% to 90% of which occur a single time. The ten largest account for 4.5% to 5.5% of the sample.

The sample's time point label is to be understood as: baseline before first vaccination. Vaccinee samples were obtained from the UK trials COV001 and COV002, which included a single-blind randomized controlled phase 2/3 trial of AZD1222 (ChAdOx1 nCoV-19) in healthy adults. For TCRbeta chain sequencing, PBMC samples were collected from trial participants at day 0 and at day 28 after the second dose. The germline V gene specifies SNHLY as CDR1 and FYNNEI as CDR2. Measured from the cysteine to the phenylalanine, the CDR3 is 11 residues long. Only the CDR3 DNA is retained, 33 bases long and in frame from the first base. V is clipped by 6 bases and J by 14 bases, and the sequence between their germline boundaries is 13 bases long.

This receptor was identified in an adult in good health. The sample consisted of peripheral blood, taken on day 0 of AZD1222 vaccination. The chain was built from TRBV2 and TRBJ1-4; a tentative D match to TRBD1 spans 5 bases. Here is the DNA: TGTGCCAGCAGCCCCAGGGAGGATCTGTTTTTT. This encodes CASSPREDLFF.